A single sample is the source of the 7 T cell receptor beta chains below, sequenced in a study of cytomegalovirus exposure and HLA in healthy donors. Data came from immunoSEQ multiplex PCR; TCRdb stores just in-frame clones and leaves some out. This table has 150,000 to 170,000 clones, roughly 84% appearing once. Sequences were obtained from PBMCs. The receptors were sampled from a human donor in good health.

The chain is built from TRBV28 and TRBJ2-7; D is undetermined. Trimming removed 3 bases from V and 0 bases from J, with 9 bases in between. The CDR3 is 14 residues long. Germline V gives CDR1 MDHEN, CDR2 SYDVKM. This chain's CDR3 is CASSFTVLSYEQYF. DNA for the CDR3: TGTGCCAGCAGTTTTACAGTCCTCTCCTACGAGCAGTACTTC.

J is TRBJ2-7 and V is TRBV4-1, with 8 bases fitting TRBD2. The CDR3 loop spans 14 amino acids. Germline values: CDR1 MGHRA, CDR2 YSYEKL. J gave up 6 bases and V 4 bases, and 8 bases lay outside the gene matches. CDR3 nucleotide sequence: TGCGCCAGCAGCCTACTCGGGGGGGCCGGCGAGCAGTACTTC. This translates into CASSLLGGAGEQYF.

This chain links TRBV6-5 with TRBJ1-2; D possibly corresponds to TRBD1 (5 bases). Trimming shortened V by 5 bases and J by 8 bases, and 18 bases separated the two germline ends. The length of the CDR3 is 14 residues. Germline assignment: CDR1 MNHEY and CDR2 SVGAGI. The CDR3 nucleotides are TGTGCCAGCAGTGACCAGGGCGATTTCAGCGGCTACACCTTC. As protein: CASSDQGDFSGYTF.

About this clone itself: At one end, the junction sequence differs from germline, possibly due to a read error. The CDR3 bases are TGTGCCAGCAGCCCGGATCCGAACCGGGGGGGAGATTTT. It encodes CASSPDPNRGGDF. The J gene is TRBJ2-3, the V gene TRBV7-2; 8 positions match TRBD2. CDR1 and CDR2 (germline): SGHTA, FQGNSA. This CDR3 is built from 13 residues.

Only a few counts were recorded for this clone. The chain couples TRBV2 to TRBJ1-2, with D unresolved. V lost 4 bases, J lost 7 bases, and 16 bases lay in between. Germline V gene sequence: CDR1 SNHLY, CDR2 FYNNEI. The length of the CDR3 is 14 residues. The CDR3 sequence is CASSASTSLAGYTF. The CDR3 DNA is TGTGCCAGCAGTGCTAGTACTTCACTGGCTGGCTACACCTTC.

The table lists this clone with a count of one. This sequence joins TRBV27 and TRBJ2-3, with TRBD1 matching over 7 bases. The CDR3 length is 15 residues. The V gene end was trimmed by 6 bases and the J gene end by 2 bases; junction bases not matched to a gene: 8. Germline V gene sequence: CDR1 MNHEY, CDR2 SMNVEV (reference sequence). The DNA for the CDR3 is TGTGCCAGCAGAAAGGACAGGAGCTACACAGATACGCAGTATTTT. It yields the protein CASRKDRSYTDTQYF.

The rearrangement links TRBV9 to TRBJ2-6; a possible D gene is TRBD2 (6 bases). This CDR3 has 16 amino acids. Looked up from germline, CDR1 is SGDLS and CDR2 is YYNGEE. Trimming shortened V by 0 bases and J by 4 bases, and 11 bases separated the two germline ends. Written as DNA, the CDR3 is TGTGCCAGCAGCGTAGCTACGGGGGTAGGGGCCAACGTCCTGACTTTC. It is translated as CASSVATGVGANVLTF.